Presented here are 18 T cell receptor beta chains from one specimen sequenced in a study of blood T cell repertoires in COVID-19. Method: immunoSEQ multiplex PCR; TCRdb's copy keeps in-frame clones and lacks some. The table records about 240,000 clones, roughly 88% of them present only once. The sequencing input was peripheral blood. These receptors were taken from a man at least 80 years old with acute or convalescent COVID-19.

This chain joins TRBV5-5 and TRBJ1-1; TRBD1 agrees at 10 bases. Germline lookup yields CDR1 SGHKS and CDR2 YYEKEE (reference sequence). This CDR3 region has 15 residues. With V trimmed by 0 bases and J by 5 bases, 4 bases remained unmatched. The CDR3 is CASSLEGTGVTEAFF. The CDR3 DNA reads TGTGCCAGCAGCTTGGAGGGGACAGGGGTAACTGAAGCTTTCTTT. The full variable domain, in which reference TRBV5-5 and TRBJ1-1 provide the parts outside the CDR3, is DAGVTQSPTHLIKTRGQQVTLRCSPISGHKSVSWYQQVLGQGPQFIFQYYEKEERGRGNFPDRFSARQFPNYSSELNVNALLLGDSALYLCASSLEGTGVTEAFFGQGTRLTVV.

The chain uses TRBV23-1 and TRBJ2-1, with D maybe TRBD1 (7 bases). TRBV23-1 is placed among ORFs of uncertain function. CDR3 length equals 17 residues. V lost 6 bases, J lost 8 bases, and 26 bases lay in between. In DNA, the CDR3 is TGCGCCAGCAGAAACTATCCGGGGGAGAGAACAGGGGATGAGCAGTTCTTC. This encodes CASRNYPGERTGDEQFF.

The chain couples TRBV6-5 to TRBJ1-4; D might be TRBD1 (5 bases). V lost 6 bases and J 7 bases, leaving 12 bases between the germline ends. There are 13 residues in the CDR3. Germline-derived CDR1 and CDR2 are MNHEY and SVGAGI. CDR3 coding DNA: TGTGCCAGCAGAGGGACTGGCGGTGAAAAACTGTTTTTT. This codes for CASRGTGGEKLFF.

CDR3 sequence: CASSQTGGSSYNSPLHF. The CDR3 bases are TGTGCCAGCAGTCAAACCGGGGGGAGCTCCTATAATTCACCCCTCCACTTT. This chain connects TRBV6-6 to TRBJ1-6; maybe TRBD1 (5 bases). V was pared by 5 bases and J by 0 bases, with 14 bases between. CDR1 is MNHNY, CDR2 SVGAGI, per germline (reference sequence). The CDR3 has 17 residues.

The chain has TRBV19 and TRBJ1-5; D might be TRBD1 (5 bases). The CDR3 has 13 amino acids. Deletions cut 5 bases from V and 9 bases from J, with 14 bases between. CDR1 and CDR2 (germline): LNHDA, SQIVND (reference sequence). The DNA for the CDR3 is TGTGCCAGTAGTCGGGGGACCGGGAGGCCCCAGCATTTT. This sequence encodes CASSRGTGRPQHF.

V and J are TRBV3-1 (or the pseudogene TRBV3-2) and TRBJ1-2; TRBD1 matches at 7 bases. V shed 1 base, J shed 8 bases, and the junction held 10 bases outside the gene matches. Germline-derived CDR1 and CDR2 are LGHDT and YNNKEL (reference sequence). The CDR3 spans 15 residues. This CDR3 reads CASSQVVGDRGGYTF. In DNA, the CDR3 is TGTGCCAGCAGCCAAGTGGTAGGGGACAGAGGCGGCTACACCTTC.

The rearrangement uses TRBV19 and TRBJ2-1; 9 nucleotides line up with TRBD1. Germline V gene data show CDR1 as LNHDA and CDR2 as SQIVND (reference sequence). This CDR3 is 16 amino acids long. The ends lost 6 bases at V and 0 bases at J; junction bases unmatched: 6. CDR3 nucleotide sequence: TGTGCCAGTAGCCGCGGACAGGGGACCTCCTACAATGAGCAGTTCTTC. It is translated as CASSRGQGTSYNEQFF.

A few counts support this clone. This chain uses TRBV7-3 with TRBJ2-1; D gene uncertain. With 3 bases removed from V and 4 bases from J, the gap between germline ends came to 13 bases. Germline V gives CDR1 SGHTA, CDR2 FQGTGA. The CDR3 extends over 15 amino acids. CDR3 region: CASSLGGGGYNEQFF. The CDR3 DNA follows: TGTGCCAGCAGCTTGGGTGGCGGTGGGTACAATGAGCAGTTCTTC.

CDR3 nucleotide sequence: TGTGCCAGCAGCTTCGGGACAGGGCCTAATGAAAAACTGTTTTTT. Protein product: CASSFGTGPNEKLFF. The rearrangement links TRBV9 to TRBJ1-4; 9 bases map to TRBD1. The V gene end was trimmed by 4 bases and the J gene end by 3 bases; junction bases not matched to a gene: 4. Germline loops: CDR1 SGDLS, CDR2 YYNGEE. This CDR3 region has 15 residues.

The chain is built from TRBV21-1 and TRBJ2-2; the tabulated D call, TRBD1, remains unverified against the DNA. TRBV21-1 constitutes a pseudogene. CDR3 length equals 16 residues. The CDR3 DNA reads TGTGCCAGCAGCACCGGGACAGGGGCGAACACCGGGGAGCTGTTTTTT. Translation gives CASSTGTGANTGELFF.

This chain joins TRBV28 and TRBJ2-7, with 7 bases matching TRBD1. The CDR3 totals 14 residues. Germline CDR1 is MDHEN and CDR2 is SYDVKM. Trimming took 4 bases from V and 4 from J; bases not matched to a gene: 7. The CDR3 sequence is CASSSPGQRYEQYF. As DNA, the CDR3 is TGTGCCAGCAGTTCCCCGGGACAGCGTTACGAGCAGTACTTC.

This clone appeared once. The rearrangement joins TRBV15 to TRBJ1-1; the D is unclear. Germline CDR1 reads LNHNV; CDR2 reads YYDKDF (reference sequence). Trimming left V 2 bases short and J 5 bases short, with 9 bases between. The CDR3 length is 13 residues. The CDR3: CATSRSTTTEAFF. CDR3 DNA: TGTGCCACCAGCAGAAGTACTACGACTGAAGCTTTCTTT.

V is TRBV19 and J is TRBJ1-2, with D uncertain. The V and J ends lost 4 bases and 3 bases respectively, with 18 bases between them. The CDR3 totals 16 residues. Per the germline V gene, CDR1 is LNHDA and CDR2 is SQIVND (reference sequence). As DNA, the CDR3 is TGTGCCAGTAGTACGGTCCGGGAGTATTCTCACTATGGCTACACCTTC. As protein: CASSTVREYSHYGYTF.

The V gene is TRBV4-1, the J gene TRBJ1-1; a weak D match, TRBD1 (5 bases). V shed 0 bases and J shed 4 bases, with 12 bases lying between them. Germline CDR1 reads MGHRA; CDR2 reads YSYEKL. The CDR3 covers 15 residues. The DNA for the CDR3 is TGCGCCAGCAGCCAAGAGGGGCCACCACTCACTGAAGCTTTCTTT. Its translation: CASSQEGPPLTEAFF.

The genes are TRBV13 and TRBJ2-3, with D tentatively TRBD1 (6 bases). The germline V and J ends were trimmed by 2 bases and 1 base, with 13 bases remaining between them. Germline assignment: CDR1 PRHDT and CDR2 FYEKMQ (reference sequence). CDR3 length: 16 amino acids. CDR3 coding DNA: TGTGCCAGCAGCTTACAAGAACAGGGTGGCACAGATACGCAGTATTTT. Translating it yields CASSLQEQGGTDTQYF.

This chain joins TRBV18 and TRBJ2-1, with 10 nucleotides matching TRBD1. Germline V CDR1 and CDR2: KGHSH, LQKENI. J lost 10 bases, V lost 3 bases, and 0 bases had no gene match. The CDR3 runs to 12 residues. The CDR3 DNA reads TGTGCCAGCTCACCGGACAGGGGGGAGCAGTTCTTC. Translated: CASSPDRGEQFF.

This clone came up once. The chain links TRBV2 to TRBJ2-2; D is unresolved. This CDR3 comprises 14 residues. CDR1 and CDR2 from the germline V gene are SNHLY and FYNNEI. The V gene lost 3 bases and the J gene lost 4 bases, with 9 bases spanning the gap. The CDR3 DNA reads TGTGCCAGCAGTGATATAACGGTCACCGGGGAGCTGTTTTTT. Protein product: CASSDITVTGELFF.

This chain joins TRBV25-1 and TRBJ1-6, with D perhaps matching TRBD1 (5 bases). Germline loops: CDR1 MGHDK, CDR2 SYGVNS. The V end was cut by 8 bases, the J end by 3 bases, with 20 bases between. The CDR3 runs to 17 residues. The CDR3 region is CASGHGRHTGYNSPLHF. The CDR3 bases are TGTGCCAGCGGCCATGGGAGGCACACAGGCTATAATTCACCCCTCCACTTT.